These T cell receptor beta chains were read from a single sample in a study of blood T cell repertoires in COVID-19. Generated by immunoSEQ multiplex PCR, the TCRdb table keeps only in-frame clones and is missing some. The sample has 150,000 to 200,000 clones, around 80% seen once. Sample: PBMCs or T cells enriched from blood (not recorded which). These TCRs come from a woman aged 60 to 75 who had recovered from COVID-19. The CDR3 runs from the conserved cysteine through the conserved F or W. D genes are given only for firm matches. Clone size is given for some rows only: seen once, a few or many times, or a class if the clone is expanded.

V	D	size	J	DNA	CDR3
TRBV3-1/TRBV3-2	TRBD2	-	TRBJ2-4	TGTGCCAGCAGCGGGATAAATTTAGCGGGGGGACCTAAAAAGTTAGCCAAAAACATTCAGTACTTC	CASSGINLAGGPKKLAKNIQYF
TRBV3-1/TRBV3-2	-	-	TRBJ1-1	TGTGCCAGCAGCCAAGTAGGGGGGGTGGCTTTCTTT	CASSQVGGVAFF
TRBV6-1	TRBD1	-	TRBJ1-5	TGTGCCAGCACCCTGACAGGGGGCGGCAATCAGCCCCAGCATTTT	CASTLTGGGNQPQHF
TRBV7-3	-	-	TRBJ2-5	TGTGCCAGCAGCTCACAGTACCAAGAGACCCAGTACTTC	CASSSQYQETQYF
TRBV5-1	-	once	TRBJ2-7	TGCGCCAGCAGCATACAAGGGCTGGGAGTGGGAAGCGAGCAGTACTTC	CASSIQGLGVGSEQYF
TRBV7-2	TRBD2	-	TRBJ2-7	TGTGCCAGCAGCGCAGATAGCGGGGGGGCCGAGCAGTACTTC	CASSADSGGAEQYF
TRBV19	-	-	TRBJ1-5	TGTGCCAGTAGTTGGGAGGGTGGCATGAATCAGCCCCAGCATTTT	CASSWEGGMNQPQHF
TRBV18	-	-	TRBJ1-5	TGTGCCAGCTCACCACCGATTCGACCCGGAGGAATTCAGCCCCAGCATTTT	CASSPPIRPGGIQPQHF
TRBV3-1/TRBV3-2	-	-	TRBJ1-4	TGTGCCAGCAGGATGGGGGAGGGACTGTTTTTT	CASRMGEGLFF
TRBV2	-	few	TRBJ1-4	TGTGCCAGCAGTGGGGGCAGTAATGAAAAACTGTTTTTT	CASSGGSNEKLFF
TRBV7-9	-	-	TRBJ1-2	TGTGCCAGCAGCTTACAACAGGGCTTCTATGGCTACACCTTC	CASSLQQGFYGYTF
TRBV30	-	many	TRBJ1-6	TGTGCCTGGAGTAAGACACCCAATTCACCCCTCCACTTT	CAWSKTPNSPLHF
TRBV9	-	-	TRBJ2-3	TGTGCCAGCAGCGTAGGGGCACTCTTGAGGGCAGATACGCAGTATTTT	CASSVGALLRADTQYF
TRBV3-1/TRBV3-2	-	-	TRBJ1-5	TGTGCCAGCAGCCAAGATCTAGGAAATCAGCCCCAGCATTTT	CASSQDLGNQPQHF
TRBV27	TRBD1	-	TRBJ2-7	TGTGCCAGCAGTTTTTCTAGGACAGGGGTTACCTACGAGCAGTACTTC	CASSFSRTGVTYEQYF
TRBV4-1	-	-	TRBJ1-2	TGCGCCAGCAGCCACCTCGACAATGACCCTAACTATGGCTACACCTTC	CASSHLDNDPNYGYTF
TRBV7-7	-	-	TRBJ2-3	TGTGCCAGCAGCTTATTGGGGGGACCTAGCACAGATACGCAGTATTTT	CASSLLGGPSTDTQYF
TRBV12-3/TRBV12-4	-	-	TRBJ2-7	TGTGCCAGCAGTTTATCCAGGGGTAACGAGCAGTACTTC	CASSLSRGNEQYF
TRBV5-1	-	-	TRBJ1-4	TGCGCCAGCAGCTTGGATGGAAAAAAACAGGACCATGGGGAAAAACTGTTTTTT	CASSLDGKKQDHGEKLFF
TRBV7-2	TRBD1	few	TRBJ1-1	TGTGCCAGCAGCCTGACAGGGGTGGAAGCTTTCTTT	CASSLTGVEAFF
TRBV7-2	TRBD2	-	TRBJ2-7	TGTGCCAGCAGCCCGTTAGGCGGACTAGCGGACTCCTACGAGCAGTACTTC	CASSPLGGLADSYEQYF
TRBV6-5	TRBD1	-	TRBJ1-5	TGTGCCAGTGGGACAGGCGACAATCAGCCCCAGCATTTT	CASGTGDNQPQHF
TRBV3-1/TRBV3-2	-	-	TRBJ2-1	TGTGCCAGCAGCCAGGAACAGGGTGCGCATGAGCAGTTCTTC	CASSQEQGAHEQFF
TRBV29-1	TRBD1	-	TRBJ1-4	TGCAGCACTACGGACAGGGGAAATGAAAAACTGTTTTTT	CSTTDRGNEKLFF
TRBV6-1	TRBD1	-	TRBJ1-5	TGTGCCAGCAGTGACCCCGCGACAGGGACCAATCAGCCCCAGCATTTT	CASSDPATGTNQPQHF
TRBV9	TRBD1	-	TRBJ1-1	TGTGCCAGCAGCGCGCAGGGACAGGGACCGAACACTGAAGCTTTCTTT	CASSAQGQGPNTEAFF
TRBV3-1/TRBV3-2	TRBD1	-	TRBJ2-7	TGTGCCAGCAGCCAAGAAAGGGACAGGTACCCGTACGAGCAGTACTTC	CASSQERDRYPYEQYF
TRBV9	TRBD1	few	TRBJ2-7	TGTGCCAGCAGTCTGGGACAGGGAAAATACGAGCAGTACTTC	CASSLGQGKYEQYF
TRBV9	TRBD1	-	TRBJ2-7	TGTGCCAGCAGCGACCGTAGACAGGGAAGGGCCTACGAGCAGTACTTC	CASSDRRQGRAYEQYF
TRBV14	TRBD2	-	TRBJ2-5	TGTGCCAGCAGCGAGTGGCGGGGGGCCGACGAGGAGACCCAGTACTTC	CASSEWRGADEETQYF
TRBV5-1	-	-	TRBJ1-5	TGCGCCAGCAGCTTGGGTACAGGGCCGCAATGGCCCCAGCATTTT	CASSLGTGPQWPQHF
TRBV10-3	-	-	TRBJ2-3	TGTGCCATCAGTGAACTTCTTGATACGCAGTATTTT	CAISELLDTQYF
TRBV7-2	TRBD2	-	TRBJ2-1	TGTGCCAGCAGCTTAGCAGGACTAGCGGGGGGGCCGGTCCATGAGCAGTTCTTC	CASSLAGLAGGPVHEQFF
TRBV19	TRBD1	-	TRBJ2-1	TGTGCCAGCGGGCGACAGGGGGTGGTAAATGAGCAGTTCTTC	CASGRQGVVNEQFF
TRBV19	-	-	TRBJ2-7	TGTGCCAGTAGGACAGCTCGCCCACCCTACGAGCAGTACTTC	CASRTARPPYEQYF
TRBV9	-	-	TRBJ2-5	TGTGCCAGCAGCGTAGGACACACCGAGACCCAGTACTTC	CASSVGHTETQYF
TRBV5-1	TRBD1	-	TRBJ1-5	TGCGCCAGCAGCTTGGGCCTGACAGGGGGCGGTCAGCCCCAGCATTTT	CASSLGLTGGGQPQHF
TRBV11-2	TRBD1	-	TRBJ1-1	TGTGCCAGCAGCGACAGGGGGCGGGGTGAAGCTTTCTTT	CASSDRGRGEAFF
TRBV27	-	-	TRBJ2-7	TGTGCCAGCAGTTTAGGGCCTTCCTACGAGCAGTACTTC	CASSLGPSYEQYF
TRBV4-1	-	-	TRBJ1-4	TGCGCCAGCAGCCAAGGGCCCACTAATGAAAAACTGTTTTTT	CASSQGPTNEKLFF
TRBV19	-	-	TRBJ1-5	TGTGCCAGTAGTCCGCGGAATCAGCCCCAGCATTTT	CASSPRNQPQHF
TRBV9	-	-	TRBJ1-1	TGTGCCAGCAGCGTCAACGGGGAGATGGCTTTCTTT	CASSVNGEMAFF